The source of this TCR beta chain is a study of CD8 T cells in Susac syndrome. The V gene end was trimmed by 5 bases and the J gene end by 6 bases; junction bases not matched to a gene: 3. The CDR3 is 12 amino acids. Germline CDR1 reads SGHVS; CDR2 reads FQNEAQ. From blood CD8+ and CD4+ T cells, TCR beta sequences were generated. Random-hexamer reverse transcription was applied to roughly 0.5 to 1 ug RNA. MiXCR, applied by TCRdb to the immunoSEQ multiplex PCR reads, yields one record per CDR3 protein. The sample records 170,000 or so distinct CDR3 sequences, approximately 95% being singletons. Specimen: CD4+ T cells from PBMCs. The origin of this receptor is a human donor with multiple sclerosis. The chain combines TRBV7-8 with TRBJ2-7; TRBD1 matches 8 bases. The CDR3 protein is CASSVTGGEQYF. In nucleotides, the CDR3 is TGTGCCAGCAGCGTAACAGGGGGCGAGCAGTACTTC.